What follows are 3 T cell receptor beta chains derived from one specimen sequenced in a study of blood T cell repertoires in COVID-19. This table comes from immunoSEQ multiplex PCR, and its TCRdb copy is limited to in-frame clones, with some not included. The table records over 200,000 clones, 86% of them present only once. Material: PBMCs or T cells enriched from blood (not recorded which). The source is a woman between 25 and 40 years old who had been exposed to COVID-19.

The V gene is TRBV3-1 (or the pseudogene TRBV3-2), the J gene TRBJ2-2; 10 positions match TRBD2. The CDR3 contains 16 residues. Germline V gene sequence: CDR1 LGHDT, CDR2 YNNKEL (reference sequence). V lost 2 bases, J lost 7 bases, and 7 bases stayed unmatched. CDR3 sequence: CASSQSSGGAFGELFF. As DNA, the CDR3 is TGTGCCAGCAGCCAATCGAGCGGGGGGGCATTCGGGGAGCTGTTTTTT.

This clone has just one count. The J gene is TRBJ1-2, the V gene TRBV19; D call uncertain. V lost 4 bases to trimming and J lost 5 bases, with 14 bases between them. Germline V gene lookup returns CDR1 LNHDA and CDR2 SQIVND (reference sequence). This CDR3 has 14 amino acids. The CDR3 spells CASSTLSAGYGYTF. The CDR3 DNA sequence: TGTGCCAGTAGTACCCTAAGTGCGGGGTATGGCTACACCTTC.

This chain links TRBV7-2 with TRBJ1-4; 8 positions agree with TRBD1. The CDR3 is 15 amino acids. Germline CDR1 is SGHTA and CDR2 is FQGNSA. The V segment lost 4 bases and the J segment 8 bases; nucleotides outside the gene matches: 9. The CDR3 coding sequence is TGTGCCAGCAGCTACCAGGGGGCTCTGGGAGAAAAACTGTTTTTT. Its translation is CASSYQGALGEKLFF.